This entry lists 11 T cell receptor beta chains sequenced from one sample in a study of T cell repertoires in cytomegalovirus infection. MiXCR, run by TCRdb on the reads, gives a single entry per CDR3 protein. The data show roughly 180,000 distinct CDR3 sequences, with roughly 28% seen just once and approximately 30% held by the top ten. The sample consisted of PBMCs. Receptors were obtained from a human donor in good health (CMV status not recorded). Some clones in this sample may be carry-over from other donors' samples.

This clonotype was seen a handful of times. The V call is TRBV7-3, the J call TRBJ2-3; TRBD1 might be the D (5 bases). V lost 6 bases and J lost 2, with 9 bases in between. CDR1 and CDR2 (germline): SGHTA, FQGTGA. CDR3 length: 13 amino acids. The CDR3 spells CASRQEPTDTQYF. CDR3 sequence (DNA): TGTGCCAGCAGACAGGAACCCACAGATACGCAGTATTTT.

Only a few counts were recorded for this clonotype. This chain connects TRBV30 to TRBJ1-4; D not certain. The CDR3 extends over 12 amino acids. V lost 5 bases to trimming and J lost 0 bases, with 4 bases between them. In germline, CDR1 is GTSNPN, CDR2 SVGIG (reference sequence). Written as DNA, the CDR3 is TGTGCCTGGTCCCCAACTAATGAAAAACTGTTTTTT. It codes for CAWSPTNEKLFF.

The V and J genes are TRBV6-2 or TRBV6-3 and TRBJ2-2; D may correspond to TRBD1 or TRBD2 (5 bases each). V was cut by 8 bases and J by 1 base, with 8 bases left in between. Germline CDR1 is MNHEY and CDR2 is SVGEGT. The CDR3 consists of 13 residues. The CDR3 sequence is CASGTVNTGELFF. The CDR3 region has the DNA TGTGCCAGCGGGACGGTGAACACCGGGGAGCTGTTTTTT.

This sequence joins TRBV18 and TRBJ1-1, with 7 nucleotides matching TRBD1. The V and J ends lost 6 bases and 1 base, in that order; junction bases with no gene match: 8. The CDR3 consists of 15 residues. The V gene's germline CDR1 is KGHSH and CDR2 LQKENI. CDR3 region: CASSAGGVKNTEAFF. CDR3 in DNA: TGTGCCAGCTCGGCAGGGGGGGTTAAGAACACTGAAGCTTTCTTT.

The chain recombines TRBV5-4 with TRBJ2-2; tentative D call: TRBD1 (6 bases). From germline, CDR1 is SGHNT and CDR2 YYREEE (reference sequence). Trimming cost V 0 bases and J 3 bases, with 9 bases left between them. CDR3 size: 15 residues. The CDR3 DNA follows: TGTGCCAGCAGCTTGGTGGGGGCAGACACCGGGGAGCTGTTTTTT. Encoded protein: CASSLVGADTGELFF.

This chain links TRBV6-1 with TRBJ2-2; 10 bases align to TRBD1. After removal of 4 bases from V and 5 bases from J, the junction contained 4 bases not matched to a gene. Germline CDR1 MNHNS, CDR2 SASEGT. The CDR3 is made up of 15 amino acids. CDR3 coding DNA: TGTGCCAGCAGTGGACAGGGGGCGTCGACCGGGGAGCTGTTTTTT. Translated: CASSGQGASTGELFF.

The chain couples TRBV7-9 to TRBJ1-1; D is ambiguous. Germline V gene data show CDR1 as SEHNR and CDR2 as FQNEAQ (reference sequence). Trimming removed 5 bases at V and 0 bases at J, with 13 bases between. The CDR3 spans 15 residues. CDR3 loop: CASSPPGIMNTEAFF. CDR3 DNA: TGTGCCAGCAGCCCCCCGGGGATCATGAACACTGAAGCTTTCTTT. The full variable domain, rest sourced from reference TRBV7-9 and TRBJ1-1, is DTGVSQNPRHKITKRGQNVTFRCDPISEHNRLYWYRQTLGQGPEFLTYFQNEAQLEKSRLLSDRFSAERPKGSFSTLEIQRTEQGDSAMYLCASSPPGIMNTEAFFGQGTRLTVV.

This clonotype was recorded many times. The J gene is TRBJ2-7, the V gene TRBV7-2; D could derive from TRBD1 or TRBD2 (5 bases each). Trimming removed 1 base at V and 2 bases at J, with 18 bases between. Germline loops: CDR1 SGHTA, CDR2 FQGNSA. The CDR3 is 17 residues long. The CDR3 loop is CASSLDGVGTGTYEQYF. The CDR3 DNA reads as TGTGCCAGCAGCTTAGATGGGGTGGGGACGGGAACCTACGAGCAGTACTTC.

The V and J genes are TRBV5-1 and TRBJ1-1; the D is unclear. The CDR3 is made up of 15 amino acids. V lost 5 bases to trimming and J lost 1 base, with 15 bases between them. Germline-derived CDR1 and CDR2 are SGHRS and YFSETQ. This chain's CDR3 is CASSSRGLQNTEAFF. For the CDR3, the DNA is TGCGCCAGCAGTTCCCGAGGGCTTCAGAACACTGAAGCTTTCTTT.

This chain links TRBV7-2 with TRBJ2-3, with 7 bases lining up with TRBD1. In germline, CDR1 is SGHTA, CDR2 FQGNSA. The CDR3 extends over 13 amino acids. V trimming: 4 bases; J trimming: 8 bases; junction bases outside the gene matches: 6. The CDR3 nucleotides are TGTGCCAGCAGCTCCGGACAGGAGCTTACGCAGTATTTT. It codes for CASSSGQELTQYF. Full variable domain (missing parts from reference TRBV7-2 and TRBJ2-3): GAGVSQSPSNKVTEKGKDVELRCDPISGHTALYWYRQSLGQGLEFLIYFQGNSAPDKSGLPSDRFSAERTGGSVSTLTIQRTQQEDSAVYLCASSSGQELTQYFGPGTRLTVL.

In this sample, this clonotype turned up a few times. This chain connects TRBV19 to TRBJ1-1; D unresolved. Trimming shortened V by 3 bases and J by 5 bases, and 13 bases separated the two germline ends. CDR1 LNHDA and CDR2 SQIVND come from the germline V gene (reference sequence). The CDR3 runs to 14 residues. The CDR3 DNA follows: TGTGCCAGTAGTATCGGAGCGGGGTGGACTGAAGCTTTCTTT. Its protein product is CASSIGAGWTEAFF. Using reference TRBV19 and TRBJ1-1 for the parts outside the CDR3, the full variable domain is DGGITQSPKYLFRKEGQNVTLSCEQNLNHDAMYWYRQDPGQGLRLIYYSQIVNDFQKGDIAEGYSVSREKKESFPLTVTSAQKNPTAFYLCASSIGAGWTEAFFGQGTRLTVV.